These 26 T cell receptor beta chains came from one sample sequenced in a study of PD-L1 blockade in urothelial cancer. The repertoire was sequenced with immunoSEQ multiplex PCR; TCRdb's copy has only in-frame clones and lacks some. The table has some 97,000 clones, 90% to 95% seen once; the top ten hold approximately 1%. The specimen comprised PBMCs, sampled around atezolizumab (anti-PD-L1) treatment. These receptors were collected from a woman aged 80 or over with urothelial cancer.

The chain uses TRBV7-8 and TRBJ2-3; 13 bases agree with TRBD2. Germline CDR1 SGHVS, CDR2 FQNEAQ. Unmatched junction bases numbered 11, after V lost 5 bases and J lost 3 bases. The CDR3 has 18 amino acids. The chain's CDR3 is CASSPTSGRRRRTDTQYF. CDR3 bases: TGTGCCAGCAGCCCGACTAGCGGGAGGAGGCGGAGGACAGATACGCAGTATTTT.

This chain joins TRBV7-3 and TRBJ2-5; possibly TRBD1 for D (6 bases). V dropped 5 bases and J dropped 1 base, with 8 bases sitting between them. Germline V gene data show CDR1 as SGHTA and CDR2 as FQGTGA. The CDR3 sequence is 13 residues long. The CDR3 DNA sequence: TGTGCCAGCAGCCGGGACATCCAAGAGACCCAGTACTTC. Residues: CASSRDIQETQYF.

The chain is built from TRBV9 and TRBJ2-2, with a possible D match to TRBD1 (5 bases). The CDR3 totals 16 residues. Per the germline V gene, CDR1 is SGDLS and CDR2 is YYNGEE. V shed 1 base and J shed 1 base, with 11 bases lying between them. DNA for the CDR3: TGTGCCAGCAGCGTACAGGGATCCCGGAACACCGGGGAGCTGTTTTTT. As protein: CASSVQGSRNTGELFF.

The chain couples TRBV4-1 to TRBJ2-1, with TRBD2 matching over 7 bases. The V and J ends lost 4 bases and 8 bases, in that order; junction bases with no gene match: 5. Germline V gene data show CDR1 as MGHRA and CDR2 as YSYEKL. The CDR3 sequence is 13 residues long. The CDR3 DNA is TGCGCCAGCAGCCGGGGCGGGAGTCATGAGCAGTTCTTC. It specifies CASSRGGSHEQFF.

In this sample, this clone turned up once. The J gene is TRBJ2-1, the V gene TRBV5-1, with TRBD2 identical over 7 bases. From germline, CDR1 is SGHRS and CDR2 YFSETQ. The CDR3 contains 16 residues. V gave up 0 bases and J gave up 2 bases; unmatched junction bases: 5. The CDR3 spells CASSLVGLAAYNEQFF. CDR3 DNA: TGCGCCAGCAGCTTGGTTGGTCTAGCGGCCTACAATGAGCAGTTCTTC. Variable domain in full (rest from reference TRBV5-1 and TRBJ2-1): KAGVTQTPRYLIKTRGQQVTLSCSPISGHRSVSWYQQTPGQGLQFLFEYFSETQRNKGNFPGRFSGRQFSNSRSEMNVSTLELGDSALYLCASSLVGLAAYNEQFFGPGTRLTVL.

The gene calls are TRBV28 and TRBJ1-3, with a possible D match to TRBD1 (5 bases). Trimming took 5 bases from V and 4 from J, leaving 15 bases between them. Germline lookup yields CDR1 MDHEN and CDR2 SYDVKM. The CDR3 extends over 15 amino acids. The CDR3 region has the DNA TGTGCCAGCAGTCTCGGGGGGGTAGGAGGAAACACCATATATTTT. This codes for CASSLGGVGGNTIYF.

V is TRBV7-2 and J is TRBJ2-7; D gene ambiguous. CDR1 and CDR2 from the germline V gene are SGHTA and FQGNSA. V gave up 5 bases and J gave up 1 base, with 9 bases separating them. This CDR3 region has 13 residues. Here the CDR3 reads CASSQPVSYEQYF. For the CDR3, the DNA is TGTGCCAGCAGCCAACCGGTGTCCTACGAGCAGTACTTC.

This clone was detected once. Other DNA sequences from this sample encode an identical CDR3 as well. This sequence joins TRBV18 and TRBJ1-1, with TRBD1 identical over 8 bases. V shed 6 bases and J 1 base; nucleotides not matched to a gene: 4. CDR1 is KGHSH, CDR2 LQKENI, per germline. This CDR3 spans 14 amino acids. The CDR3 loop is CASSPGTGNTEAFF. The CDR3 DNA follows: TGTGCCAGCTCCCCCGGGACAGGGAACACTGAAGCTTTCTTT. Using reference TRBV18 and TRBJ1-1 for the parts outside the CDR3, the full variable domain is NAGVMQNPRHLVRRRGQEARLRCSPMKGHSHVYWYRQLPEEGLKFMVYLQKENIIDESGMPKERFSAEFPKEGPSILRIQQVVRGDSAAYFCASSPGTGNTEAFFGQGTRLTVV.

This chain uses TRBV5-1 with TRBJ2-1; TRBD1 agrees at 9 bases. Germline CDR1 SGHRS, CDR2 YFSETQ. The CDR3 runs to 15 residues. Trimming at V came to 5 bases and at J to 10 bases, leaving 13 bases not matched to a gene. CDR3 sequence reads: CASRTGTGSRAEQFF. DNA of the CDR3: TGCGCCAGCAGGACCGGGACAGGGAGCCGTGCAGAGCAGTTCTTC.

DNA of the CDR3: TGTGCCAGTAGTAGCAGCTCTGGGGCCAACGTCCTGACTTTC. Translated, it gives CASSSSSGANVLTF. The V and J genes are TRBV19 and TRBJ2-6; no firm D call. V was clipped by 4 bases and J by 0 bases, with 4 bases between them. From germline, CDR1 is LNHDA and CDR2 SQIVND (reference sequence). The CDR3 contains 14 residues.

J is TRBJ1-5 and V is TRBV10-1; 7 bases line up with TRBD1. There are 14 residues in the CDR3. Germline lookup yields CDR1 WNHNN and CDR2 SYGVQD (reference sequence). Trimming at V came to 6 bases and at J to 7 bases, leaving 9 bases not matched to a gene. The CDR3: CASSAGTARQPQHF. The CDR3 DNA is TGCGCCAGCAGCGCCGGGACAGCCAGGCAGCCCCAGCATTTT.

The rearrangement joins TRBV9 to TRBJ1-4; 7 nucleotides line up with TRBD1. The junction had 6 bases not matched to a gene; V was cut back by 0 bases and J by 4 bases. Germline CDR1 reads SGDLS; CDR2 reads YYNGEE. The CDR3 is made up of 16 amino acids. The CDR3 protein is CASSVDGDRYNEKLFF. As DNA, the CDR3 is TGTGCCAGCAGCGTAGATGGGGACAGATATAATGAAAAACTGTTTTTT.

This clone was seen just once. The chain employs TRBV27 and TRBJ2-2, with TRBD2 matching over 7 bases. The germline gives CDR1 MNHEY, CDR2 SMNVEV (reference sequence). This CDR3 is built from 18 residues. With V trimmed by 2 bases and J by 0 bases, 9 bases remained unmatched. CDR3 nucleotides: TGTGCCAGCAGTTTAGAAGGGGCCCGGGGGGCGAACACCGGGGAGCTGTTTTTT. This gives the protein CASSLEGARGANTGELFF.

V gene TRBV18 combines with J gene TRBJ2-3; TRBD2 matches at 8 bases. CDR1 is KGHSH and CDR2 is LQKENI in the germline V gene. Unmatched junction bases numbered 11, after V lost 7 bases and J lost 5 bases. The CDR3 sequence is 15 residues long. The CDR3 spells CASYQLAAGGDTQYF. CDR3 bases: TGTGCCAGCTACCAACTAGCGGCGGGGGGAGATACGCAGTATTTT.

J is TRBJ2-7 and V is TRBV28; 11 positions agree with TRBD1. This CDR3 is built from 15 residues. Per the germline V gene, CDR1 is MDHEN and CDR2 is SYDVKM. V gave up 6 bases and J gave up 3 bases; unmatched junction bases: 7. The CDR3 reads CASRDSGTGGYEQYF. The CDR3 nucleotides are TGTGCCAGCAGAGATTCCGGGACAGGGGGCTACGAGCAGTACTTC.

The J gene is TRBJ2-1, the V gene TRBV7-3; 7 bases align to TRBD2. The V gene end was trimmed by 5 bases and the J gene end by 0 bases; junction bases not matched to a gene: 7. CDR1 is SGHTA, CDR2 FQGTGA, per germline. The CDR3 extends over 16 amino acids. The CDR3 loop is CASSNIAGVSYNEQFF. DNA of the CDR3: TGTGCCAGCAGCAACATAGCGGGTGTCTCCTACAATGAGCAGTTCTTC.

V usage is TRBV5-6 and J usage is TRBJ2-2; 10 nucleotides match TRBD1. Germline V gene data show CDR1 as SGHDT and CDR2 as YYEEEE. V lost 3 bases to trimming and J lost 2 bases; unmatched junction nucleotides: 1. The CDR3 runs 15 residues. The CDR3 DNA sequence: TGTGCCAGCAGCTGGGACAGGGGTAACACCGGGGAGCTGTTTTTT. Its translation is CASSWDRGNTGELFF.

The V gene is TRBV15, the J gene TRBJ2-5; 12 bases match TRBD2. The V gene's germline CDR1 is LNHNV and CDR2 YYDKDF (reference sequence). The CDR3 loop spans 16 amino acids. J lost 5 bases, V lost 7 bases, and 11 bases had no gene match. The CDR3 nucleotides are TGTGCCACCAAGGAACTAGCGGGAGGCACTCGGGAGACCCAGTACTTC. Translation: CATKELAGGTRETQYF.

The J gene is TRBJ1-5, the V gene TRBV5-1; D unclear. The CDR3 covers 14 residues. Germline lookup yields CDR1 SGHRS and CDR2 YFSETQ. The germline V and J ends were trimmed by 0 bases and 1 base, with 5 bases remaining between them. CDR3 residues: CASSLDGSNQPQHF. The CDR3 region has the DNA TGCGCCAGCAGCTTGGACGGGAGCAATCAGCCCCAGCATTTT.

The chain employs TRBV5-4 and TRBJ2-5; 13 bases line up with TRBD2. The CDR3 sequence is 16 residues long. Unmatched junction bases numbered 5, after V lost 1 base and J lost 5 bases. Germline CDR1 and CDR2: SGHNT and YYREEE (reference sequence). This CDR3 is CASSLTSGRAGETQYF. CDR3 DNA sequence: TGTGCCAGCAGCTTGACTAGCGGGAGGGCCGGTGAGACCCAGTACTTC.

The chain links TRBV7-7 to TRBJ2-2; D call uncertain. The CDR3 totals 13 residues. Trimming took 5 bases from V and 1 from J, leaving 5 bases between them. Germline lookup yields CDR1 SSHAT and CDR2 FNYEAQ (reference sequence). The CDR3 DNA reads TGTGCCAGCAGCAGACAGAACACCGGGGAGCTGTTTTTT. Translation: CASSRQNTGELFF.

The count of this clone is one. The V call is TRBV28, the J call TRBJ2-5; 8 bases are shared with TRBD2. The CDR3 totals 14 residues. The V segment lost 4 bases and the J segment 6 bases; nucleotides outside the gene matches: 7. CDR1 is MDHEN and CDR2 is SYDVKM in the germline V gene. CDR3 nucleotide sequence: TGTGCCAGCAGTTCTACCGGGGGGGCGCAGACCCAGTACTTC. Protein: CASSSTGGAQTQYF.

The V call is TRBV7-2, the J call TRBJ2-1, with D possibly being TRBD2 (5 bases). The CDR3 spans 13 residues. Trimming cost V 0 bases and J 9 bases, with 9 bases left between them. Germline V lookup: CDR1 SGHTA, CDR2 FQGNSA. CDR3 loop: CASSLAGEGEQFF. CDR3 bases: TGTGCCAGCAGCTTAGCGGGAGAAGGTGAGCAGTTCTTC.

This chain connects TRBV30 to TRBJ2-5; 11 nucleotides match TRBD2. CDR3 length equals 17 residues. Unmatched junction bases numbered 10, after V lost 2 bases and J lost 2 bases. Germline V gene data show CDR1 as GTSNPN and CDR2 as SVGIG (reference sequence). The CDR3 sequence is CAWSPLAGARRQETQYF. In DNA form, the CDR3 reads TGTGCCTGGAGTCCACTAGCGGGAGCCAGGCGGCAAGAGACCCAGTACTTC.

This chain joins TRBV7-8 and TRBJ2-2; TRBD2 aligns across 8 bases. V lost 5 bases and J lost 6; bases outside the gene matches: 8. CDR3 length: 15 residues. Looked up from germline, CDR1 is SGHVS and CDR2 is FQNEAQ. The DNA for the CDR3 is TGTGCCAGCAGCCAGCCCGGACTAGCCTCCGGGGAGCTGTTTTTT. Translated: CASSQPGLASGELFF.

This chain links TRBV5-1 with TRBJ2-3; D not resolved. This CDR3 contains 13 residues. V lost 3 bases and J lost 2, with 7 bases in between. CDR1 is SGHRS, CDR2 YFSETQ, per germline. The CDR3 DNA sequence: TGCGCCAGCAGCTCCGAGATCACAGATACGCAGTATTTT. It yields the protein CASSSEITDTQYF.